The rows below give T cell receptor beta chains drawn from one sample of a study of T cells in localized non-small cell lung cancer. Data came from immunoSEQ multiplex PCR; TCRdb stores just in-frame clones and leaves some out. This sample has about 24,000 clones, with roughly nine tenths found just once. Specimen: peripheral blood, collected before any cancer treatment. These receptors were taken from a male donor older than 55 with stage I squamous cell lung carcinoma. The CDR3 runs from the conserved cysteine through the conserved F or W. D genes are given only for firm matches. A row's size may be missing; if present it is once, few, many or a size class.

cdr3_aa cdr3_nt clone_size v_call d_call j_call
CASSSPWGLAGNTGELFF TGTGCCAGCAGCTCTCCATGGGGACTAGCGGGTAACACCGGGGAGCTGTTTTTT . TRBV7-9 TRBD2 TRBJ2-2
CAISESSDRGDTQYF TGTGCCATCAGTGAGTCGAGTGACAGGGGAGATACGCAGTATTTT few TRBV10-3 TRBD1 TRBJ2-3
CASTSTGSVQPQHF TGTGCCAGTACCTCGACAGGGAGTGTACAGCCCCAGCATTTT . TRBV19 TRBD1 TRBJ1-5
CASSHPGGGRETQYF TGTGCCAGCAGCCATCCCGGTGGGGGGAGGGAGACCCAGTACTTC . TRBV7-6 . TRBJ2-5
CAIISGMGEQFF TGTGCCATAATTAGCGGGATGGGAGAGCAGTTCTTC . TRBV7-6 TRBD2 TRBJ2-1
CATQGIGARSPLHF TGTGCCACCCAAGGGATCGGGGCTAGGTCACCCCTCCACTTT . TRBV6-5 . TRBJ1-6
CASSPTTGATAFF TGTGCCAGCAGCCCGACGACAGGGGCCACAGCTTTCTTT . TRBV11-3 TRBD1 TRBJ1-1
CASRLAGGLYEQYF TGTGCCAGCAGACTCGCGGGAGGGCTATACGAGCAGTACTTC once TRBV5-6 TRBD2 TRBJ2-7
CASSQTRTGFYGYTF TGCGCCAGCAGCCAAACTCGGACAGGTTTCTATGGCTACACCTTC once TRBV4-1 TRBD1 TRBJ1-2
CASSLAGWSSPLHF TGTGCCAGCAGTTTGGCAGGGTGGTCCTCACCCCTCCACTTT . TRBV6-5 . TRBJ1-6
CASSPGDSTNEKLFF TGTGCCAGCAGCCCGGGCGATTCAACTAATGAAAAACTGTTTTTT once TRBV6-1 . TRBJ1-4
CSVVVQTGETQYF TGCAGCGTTGTAGTTCAAACGGGAGAGACCCAGTACTTC . TRBV29-1 . TRBJ2-5
CASSDRGSNTEAFF TGTGCCAGCAGTGACAGGGGATCGAACACTGAAGCTTTCTTT . TRBV6-1 . TRBJ1-1
CASSPTDIPWRGQETQYF TGTGCCAGCTCACCTACAGACATTCCCTGGCGGGGACAAGAGACCCAGTACTTC . TRBV18 . TRBJ2-5
CASSFVGRNTEAFF TGTGCCAGCAGCTTTGTTGGAAGGAACACTGAAGCTTTCTTT . TRBV7-2 . TRBJ1-1
CASSQDSLGHEQYF TGTGCCAGCAGCCAGGACTCGCTTGGCCACGAGCAGTACTTC . TRBV11-3 . TRBJ2-7
CASSERTSGSPGELFF TGTGCCAGCAGCGAGAGGACTAGCGGGAGTCCCGGGGAGCTGTTTTTT . TRBV7-2 TRBD2 TRBJ2-2
CASSFLTGVGEKLFF TGTGCCAGCAGTTTCCTGACAGGGGTTGGTGAAAAACTGTTTTTT . TRBV2 TRBD1 TRBJ1-4
CASSLAGSGNTIYF TGTGCCAGCAGTCTCGCCGGCTCTGGAAACACCATATATTTT . TRBV6-5 . TRBJ1-3
CSAKTSQRGLSYNEQFF TGCAGCGCAAAAACCTCCCAGCGGGGTTTATCCTACAATGAGCAGTTCTTC . TRBV29-1 TRBD2 TRBJ2-1
CSVEEGGGSQPQHF TGCAGCGTTGAAGAAGGGGGGGGTAGTCAGCCCCAGCATTTT . TRBV29-1 . TRBJ1-5
CASSLGGAEAFF TGTGCCAGCAGCTTAGGAGGCGCAGAAGCTTTCTTT . TRBV7-8 . TRBJ1-1
CASSATDNEQFF TGTGCCAGCAGCGCCACTGACAATGAGCAGTTCTTC . TRBV9 . TRBJ2-1
CSVRDNNEQFF TGCAGCGTCCGCGACAACAATGAGCAGTTCTTC . TRBV29-1 . TRBJ2-1
CASSSDSYEQYF TGTGCCAGCAGTTCGGATAGCTACGAGCAGTACTTC . TRBV6-5 . TRBJ2-7
CASSLAPFPYF TGTGCCAGCAGCTTAGCCCCTTTTCCGTATTTT once TRBV7-9 . TRBJ2-3
CAISQIGQGARNEQFF TGTGCCATCAGTCAAATCGGACAGGGGGCGAGGAATGAGCAGTTCTTC . TRBV10-3 TRBD1 TRBJ2-1
CASSVRTSGGPQETQYF TGTGCCAGTAGTGTGCGGACTAGCGGGGGGCCGCAAGAGACCCAGTACTTC . TRBV19 TRBD2 TRBJ2-5
CASSIGREAFF TGTGCCAGCAGTATTGGCAGAGAAGCTTTCTTT . TRBV2 . TRBJ1-1
CAFGQGADTQYF TGTGCCTTTGGACAGGGAGCAGATACGCAGTATTTT . TRBV30 TRBD1 TRBJ2-3
CASPRDFEETQYF TGTGCCAGCCCCCGGGACTTTGAAGAGACCCAGTACTTC . TRBV2 . TRBJ2-5
CASSQDWGRRIVF TGCGCCAGCAGCCAAGACTGGGGGCGCCGAATCGTTTTT . TRBV4-3 . TRBJ2-2
CASSLSGGGETQYF TGTGCCAGCAGTCTCAGCGGAGGGGGGGAGACCCAGTACTTC . TRBV2 . TRBJ2-5
CATSRDRAGNEKLFF TGTGCCACCAGCAGAGATCGGGCAGGGAATGAAAAACTGTTTTTT . TRBV15 . TRBJ1-4
CASSGATGANTEAFF TGTGCCAGCAGTGGGGCGACAGGGGCGAACACTGAAGCTTTCTTT few TRBV6-6 TRBD1 TRBJ1-1
CASSSPDSQGSYEQYF TGTGCCAGCAGTTCACCCGACAGTCAAGGGTCCTACGAGCAGTACTTC . TRBV6-6 . TRBJ2-7
CASSLPRTGYNSPLHF TGTGCCAGCAGCTTGCCCCGGACAGGATATAATTCACCCCTCCACTTT . TRBV5-5 TRBD1 TRBJ1-6
CASSYAPYEQYF TGTGCCAGCAGTTACGCCCCCTACGAGCAGTACTTC . TRBV6-5 . TRBJ2-7
CASSSLTDTQYF TGTGCCAGCAGCTCGCTCACAGATACGCAGTATTTT . TRBV7-9 . TRBJ2-3
CASSRRAQTDTQYF TGTGCCAGCAGCCGCCGGGCCCAGACAGATACGCAGTATTTT . TRBV5-4 . TRBJ2-3
CASTRTGLTYEQYF TGCGCCAGCACGCGTACAGGGTTAACCTACGAGCAGTACTTC . TRBV5-1 . TRBJ2-7
CASSSALRDTEAFF TGTGCCAGCAGTTCAGCCTTAAGAGACACTGAAGCTTTCTTT . TRBV6-5 . TRBJ1-1
CASSLVTGGLADTQYF TGCGCCAGCAGCTTGGTGACAGGGGGTTTAGCCGATACGCAGTATTTT . TRBV5-1 TRBD1 TRBJ2-3
CASSLADYGYTF TGCGCCAGCAGCTTGGCCGACTATGGCTACACCTTC . TRBV5-1 . TRBJ1-2
CASSEAEQIYNEQFF TGTGCCAGCAGTGAAGCGGAACAGATCTACAATGAGCAGTTCTTC . TRBV6-1 . TRBJ2-1